This TCR beta chain was sequenced in a study of T cells of healthy individuals. From the 5' RACE reads, TCRdb called clonotypes with MiXCR, one entry per CDR3 protein. The table has under 70,000 distinct CDR3 sequences, approximately 14% seen once. V was clipped by 4 bases and J by 8 bases; unmatched bases: 7. This CDR3 is 15 amino acids long. CDR1 is SGHDN and CDR2 is FVKESK in the germline V gene. The V gene is TRBV14, the J gene TRBJ2-1, with 11 bases aligning to TRBD2. The receptor's source is a human donor in good health. The CDR3 here is CASSRGLAATHEQFF. The CDR3 DNA reads TGTGCCAGCAGCCGGGGACTAGCGGCGACTCATGAGCAGTTCTTC.